What follows are 30 T cell receptor beta chains derived from one specimen sequenced in a study of blood T cell repertoires in COVID-19. Method: immunoSEQ multiplex PCR; TCRdb's copy keeps in-frame clones and lacks some. Of about 210,000 clones detected, 84% appear once; the ten largest clones hold approximately 8.1%. Sequencing used peripheral blood. These receptors all stem from a woman aged 45 to 65 with active or convalescent COVID-19.

In this sample, this clone turned up a few times. The rearrangement joins TRBV6-5 to TRBJ1-2; D possibly corresponds to TRBD1 (5 bases). Between the trimmed V and J ends, which lost 0 bases and 7 bases, there was a span of 9 bases. Germline-derived CDR1 and CDR2 are MNHEY and SVGAGI. CDR3 length equals 13 residues. The CDR3 region is CASSYSGDGGYTF. CDR3 bases: TGTGCCAGCAGTTACTCAGGGGATGGTGGCTACACCTTC.

The chain links TRBV12-5 to TRBJ2-1, with 7 positions matching TRBD1. Trimming removed 5 bases from V and 0 bases from J; junction bases left unmatched: 4. This CDR3 has 15 residues. Germline CDR1 LGHNT, CDR2 FRNRAP. The CDR3 spells CASGLGQVSYNEQFF. CDR3 coding DNA: TGTGCTAGTGGTCTCGGACAGGTCTCCTACAATGAGCAGTTCTTC.

CDR3 sequence (DNA): TGTGCCAGCAGAGCCGGGACAAAAAGTGAGAGGCAGTACTTC. It encodes CASRAGTKSERQYF. This chain links TRBV28 with TRBJ2-7, with D possibly being TRBD1 (6 bases). The CDR3 totals 14 residues. The V and J ends lost 6 bases and 9 bases respectively, with 21 bases between them. Looked up from germline, CDR1 is MDHEN and CDR2 is SYDVKM.

The chain carries TRBV6-4 and TRBJ2-1, with TRBD1 as a possible D gene (6 bases). Germline-derived CDR1 and CDR2 are MRHNA and SNTAGT. The CDR3 has 15 amino acids. V was trimmed by 1 base and J by 4 bases, leaving 11 bases between them. This CDR3 reads CASSDYGQPYNEQFF. The CDR3 DNA follows: TGTGCCAGCAGTGACTACGGACAGCCTTACAATGAGCAGTTCTTC.

V gene TRBV14 combines with J gene TRBJ1-4; 9 nucleotides agree with TRBD1. Trimming removed 3 bases from V and 8 bases from J; junction bases left unmatched: 7. Germline lookup yields CDR1 SGHDN and CDR2 FVKESK. This CDR3 contains 15 residues. CDR3 sequence: CASSHLTGGSEKLFF. CDR3 coding DNA: TGTGCCAGCAGCCACCTTACAGGGGGCAGCGAAAAACTGTTTTTT.

V and J are TRBV4-1 and TRBJ2-5; a weak D match, TRBD1 (6 bases). CDR3 length equals 16 residues. The ends were cut back, 0 bases at V and 5 bases at J, with 16 bases in the middle. From germline, CDR1 is MGHRA and CDR2 YSYEKL. The DNA for the CDR3 is TGCGCCAGCAGCCAAGATGCCACAGGGTCGCGGGAGACCCAGTACTTC. Translating it yields CASSQDATGSRETQYF.

This CDR3 is CASSPSPGLARTGELFF. The DNA of the CDR3 is TGTGCCAGTAGTCCTTCCCCGGGACTGGCGCGGACCGGGGAGCTGTTTTTT. The rearrangement joins TRBV19 to TRBJ2-2; D is possibly TRBD2 (6 bases). Germline V CDR1 and CDR2: LNHDA, SQIVND (reference sequence). V was trimmed by 5 bases and J by 5 bases, leaving 21 bases between them. CDR3 length: 17 residues.

There are a few counts of this clone. V and J are TRBV3-1 (or the pseudogene TRBV3-2) and TRBJ2-3, with 13 bases identical to TRBD2. The CDR3 sequence is 17 residues long. Germline values: CDR1 LGHDT, CDR2 YNNKEL (reference sequence). V lost 4 bases to trimming and J lost 4 bases; unmatched junction nucleotides: 8. The CDR3 DNA reads as TGTGCCAGCAGCCGACTCCCCGGACTAGCGGGGGCAGATACGCAGTATTTT. It encodes CASSRLPGLAGADTQYF.

The V and J genes are TRBV30 and TRBJ2-1, with a weak D call TRBD2 (6 bases). Per germline, CDR1 GTSNPN and CDR2 SVGIG (reference sequence). CDR3 length: 15 amino acids. Trimming cost V 3 bases and J 5 bases, with 17 bases left between them. CDR3 loop: CAWSPGRLLNNEQFF. The CDR3 DNA reads TGTGCCTGGAGCCCCGGGAGACTACTTAACAATGAGCAGTTCTTC.

This clone was picked up one time. The CDR3 loop is CASSPYSTGGDYGYTF. CDR3 in DNA: TGTGCCAGCTCACCTTACTCGACAGGGGGGGACTATGGCTACACCTTC. V is TRBV18 and J is TRBJ1-2; TRBD1 aligns across 9 bases. This CDR3 has 16 amino acids. Germline values: CDR1 KGHSH, CDR2 LQKENI. The ends lost 3 bases at V and 3 bases at J; junction bases unmatched: 8.

This clone was observed a single time. The rearrangement links TRBV28 to TRBJ2-7; 7 nucleotides line up with TRBD2. Germline V gene sequence: CDR1 MDHEN, CDR2 SYDVKM. V lost 8 bases, J lost 2 bases, and 12 bases stayed unmatched. CDR3 length: 15 residues. The CDR3 bases are TGTGCCAGCCATGTAGCGGGCGCAACAACCTACGAGCAGTACTTC. This sequence encodes CASHVAGATTYEQYF.

This clone was seen a single time. This rearrangement joins TRBV7-2 to TRBJ2-1; 10 bases fit TRBD2. Per germline, CDR1 SGHTA and CDR2 FQGNSA. The CDR3 has 15 residues. V was clipped by 4 bases and J by 3 bases; unmatched bases: 3. The CDR3 loop reads CASSSRTSGYNEQFF. DNA of the CDR3: TGTGCCAGCAGCTCTCGGACTAGCGGCTACAATGAGCAGTTCTTC.

V usage is TRBV6-5 and J usage is TRBJ2-1; 7 nucleotides align to TRBD2. Germline V CDR1 and CDR2: MNHEY, SVGAGI. Trimming cost V 5 bases and J 2 bases; bases outside gene matches: 6. The CDR3 is made up of 15 amino acids. CDR3 sequence reads: CASSPREEAYNEQFF. CDR3 DNA: TGTGCCAGCAGTCCCCGGGAGGAGGCCTACAATGAGCAGTTCTTC.

The CDR3 sequence: CASSWGLGGGETQYF. The CDR3 nucleotides read TGTGCCAGCAGCTGGGGACTGGGAGGGGGAGAGACCCAGTACTTC. This rearrangement joins TRBV11-2 to TRBJ2-5; D is possibly TRBD2 (7 bases). The CDR3 covers 15 residues. Germline V gives CDR1 SGHAT, CDR2 FQNNGV. Trimming left V 4 bases short and J 4 bases short, with 16 bases between.

This clone was seen just once. This chain uses TRBV3-1 (or the pseudogene TRBV3-2) with TRBJ2-2; D perhaps matches TRBD1 (5 bases). V was pared by 3 bases and J by 2 bases, with 13 bases between. Germline-derived CDR1 and CDR2 are LGHDT and YNNKEL (reference sequence). The length of the CDR3 is 16 residues. The CDR3 DNA reads TGTGCCAGCAGCCAGGGCGGACGGACAAACACCGGGGAGCTGTTTTTT. The encoded protein is CASSQGGRTNTGELFF.

This chain uses TRBV28 with TRBJ2-3, with TRBD2 matching over 8 bases. The CDR3 is 15 amino acids. Germline V CDR1 and CDR2: MDHEN, SYDVKM. With 6 bases clipped from V and 0 bases from J, the junction kept 5 bases outside the gene matches. CDR3 in DNA: TGTGCCAGCAGCTCCTCGGGAGGGAGCACAGATACGCAGTATTTT. Residues: CASSSSGGSTDTQYF.

The V and J genes are TRBV28 and TRBJ1-1; TRBD1 is a possible D gene (5 bases). Germline CDR1 MDHEN, CDR2 SYDVKM. Trimming left V 3 bases short and J 1 base short, with 12 bases between. This CDR3 spans 15 amino acids. As DNA, the CDR3 is TGTGCCAGCAGTTTTGGCAGGGTAGGGAACACTGAAGCTTTCTTT. Protein sequence: CASSFGRVGNTEAFF.

The genes are TRBV5-1 and TRBJ2-2; 8 positions agree with TRBD1. Germline values: CDR1 SGHRS, CDR2 YFSETQ. J lost 4 bases, V lost 9 bases, and 5 bases had no gene match. The CDR3 has 13 amino acids. As DNA, the CDR3 is TGCGCCACAAGACAGGGGACCACCGGGGAGCTGTTTTTT. Translated: CATRQGTTGELFF.

This clone showed up just once. The V gene is TRBV15, the J gene TRBJ2-2, with a weak D call TRBD2 (5 bases). Germline CDR1 is LNHNV and CDR2 is YYDKDF (reference sequence). There are 15 residues in the CDR3. V was clipped by 1 base and J by 10 bases, with 16 bases between them. The CDR3 sequence: CATSRGGHSETELFF. For the CDR3, the DNA is TGTGCCACCAGCAGAGGCGGGCACTCAGAAACGGAGCTGTTTTTT. Complete variable domain (other parts from reference TRBV15 and TRBJ2-2): DAMVIQNPRYQVTQFGKPVTLSCSQTLNHNVMYWYQQKSSQAPKLLFHYYDKDFNNEADTPDNFQSRRPNTSFCFLDIRSPGLGDTAMYLCATSRGGHSETELFFGEGSRLTVL.

The chain couples TRBV4-2 to TRBJ1-5, with D possibly matching TRBD1 (6 bases). CDR1 and CDR2 (germline): LGHNA, YNFKEQ. This CDR3 region has 17 residues. Between the trimmed V and J ends, which lost 1 base and 0 bases, there was a span of 13 bases. The CDR3 region is CASSQVKQGYSNQPQHF. The DNA for the CDR3 is TGTGCCAGCAGCCAAGTGAAACAGGGCTATAGCAATCAGCCCCAGCATTTT.

This clone has just a few counts. The genes are TRBV5-4 and TRBJ2-3, with TRBD2 matching 10 bases. J was trimmed by 2 bases and V by 3 bases; bases with no gene match: 3. The CDR3 runs to 15 residues. Germline V gives CDR1 SGHNT, CDR2 YYREEE (reference sequence). The CDR3 sequence: CASSSGTSVTDTQYF. CDR3 nucleotide sequence: TGTGCCAGCAGCTCCGGGACTAGCGTCACAGATACGCAGTATTTT.

This clone has more than one count but fewer than ten. The rearrangement uses TRBV24-1 and TRBJ2-3; 9 positions match TRBD1. The CDR3 sequence is 16 residues long. The V gene's germline CDR1 is KGHDR and CDR2 SFDVKD. With V trimmed by 4 bases and J by 3 bases, 7 bases remained unmatched. CDR3 in DNA: TGTGCCACCAGTGAACTCGGGACAGGGTCTACAGATACGCAGTATTTT. Translation gives CATSELGTGSTDTQYF.

The chain combines TRBV2 with TRBJ2-5; the D gene is possibly TRBD2 (5 bases). From germline, CDR1 is SNHLY and CDR2 FYNNEI. V lost 5 bases and J 2 bases, leaving 12 bases between the germline ends. The CDR3 covers 14 residues. The CDR3, as DNA: TGTGCCAGCAGTCCCCGGACTGGACAAGAGACCCAGTACTTC. Protein product: CASSPRTGQETQYF.

This clone was picked up one time. The rearrangement links TRBV3-1 (or the pseudogene TRBV3-2) to TRBJ1-4, with D tentatively TRBD1 (6 bases). The V gene lost 3 bases and the J gene lost 7 bases, with 15 bases spanning the gap. The CDR3 has 15 amino acids. CDR1 is LGHDT and CDR2 is YNNKEL in the germline V gene (reference sequence). CDR3 bases: TGTGCCAGCAGCCACCAGGGGTTCTCCGGTGAAAAACTGTTTTTT. Amino acids: CASSHQGFSGEKLFF.

V and J are TRBV6-1 and TRBJ2-3; 10 nucleotides align to TRBD2. The V segment lost 0 bases and the J segment 1 base; nucleotides outside the gene matches: 13. The CDR3 extends over 20 amino acids. Per the germline V gene, CDR1 is MNHNS and CDR2 is SASEGT. CDR3 sequence reads: CASSEAVASGRADGTDTQYF. For the CDR3, the DNA is TGTGCCAGCAGTGAAGCCGTGGCGAGCGGGAGGGCCGACGGCACAGATACGCAGTATTTT.

The V gene is TRBV19, the J gene TRBJ1-5; 9 nucleotides agree with TRBD1. Germline CDR1 LNHDA, CDR2 SQIVND (reference sequence). V dropped 3 bases and J dropped 4; count of bases not matched to a gene: 7. This CDR3 has 16 residues. CDR3 nucleotide sequence: TGTGCCAGTAGTATGGGGGACAGGGTGGCGAATCAGCCCCAGCATTTT. It specifies CASSMGDRVANQPQHF.

This chain uses TRBV6-6 with TRBJ2-2; D might be TRBD1 (6 bases). The CDR3 is 14 residues long. The V end lost 7 bases, the J end lost 4 bases, and 13 bases lay between the germline ends. From germline, CDR1 is MNHNY and CDR2 SVGAGI (reference sequence). The CDR3, as DNA: TGTGCCAGCACCTGGGGGCGGATCACCGGGGAGCTGTTTTTT. Translation gives CASTWGRITGELFF.

This clone was seen once. The genes are TRBV5-5 and TRBJ1-2; TRBD1 matches 9 bases. Germline V CDR1 and CDR2: SGHKS, YYEKEE (reference sequence). V gave up 3 bases and J gave up 2 bases; unmatched junction bases: 5. The CDR3 covers 15 residues. The DNA of the CDR3 is TGTGCCAGCAGCTGGGGACAGGGAGTGAACTATGGCTACACCTTC. It is translated as CASSWGQGVNYGYTF.

Comment on this clone: Other DNA sequences in this sample translate to the same CDR3. This chain uses TRBV5-1 with TRBJ1-5; D remains unclear. The CDR3 runs to 15 residues. The V gene lost 0 bases and the J gene lost 0 bases, with 7 bases spanning the gap. CDR1 is SGHRS and CDR2 is YFSETQ in the germline V gene. The CDR3 sequence: CASSLGAASNQPQHF. In nucleotides, the CDR3 is TGCGCCAGCAGCTTGGGGGCTGCTAGCAATCAGCCCCAGCATTTT.

The chain has TRBV5-6 and TRBJ1-2, with 7 bases fitting TRBD1. Germline-derived CDR1 and CDR2 are SGHDT and YYEEEE. The CDR3 runs 15 residues. V trimming: 3 bases; J trimming: 0 bases; junction bases outside the gene matches: 5. CDR3 region: CASSYRQGPNYGYTF. CDR3 bases: TGTGCCAGCAGCTATAGACAGGGTCCTAACTATGGCTACACCTTC.